This entry concerns a single T cell receptor (beta chain). Its antigen is not known. This specimen belongs to a study of spatial heterogeneity in lung cancer. Time point here: blood at routine non-recurrence follow-up after resection. General observations from the study: The appearance of ubiquitous expanded tumor TCRs in blood was greater at resection than follow-up.

One entry per CDR3 protein results from TCRdb running MiXCR on the 5' RACE reads. Among 25,000 to 35,000 distinct CDR3 sequences, over 9.5% were seen once, and the ten largest hold approximately 30%. The germline V gene has CDR1 SGHDT and CDR2 YYEEEE. V shed 4 bases and J shed 2 bases, with 9 bases lying between them. The CDR3 has 13 amino acids. The receptor was derived from a female donor with early-stage non-small cell lung cancer. V usage is TRBV5-6 and J usage is TRBJ1-2; possibly TRBD1 for D (5 bases). This specimen was PBMCs, taken at follow-up. Written as DNA, the CDR3 is TGTGCCAGCAGCGTCCGGGACAACTATGGCTACACCTTC. As protein: CASSVRDNYGYTF. Complete variable domain (other parts from reference TRBV5-6 and TRBJ1-2): DAGVTQSPTHLIKTRGQQVTLRCSPKSGHDTVSWYQQALGQGPQFIFQYYEEEERQRGNFPDRFSGHQFPNYSSELNVNALLLGDSALYLCASSVRDNYGYTFGSGTRLTVV.